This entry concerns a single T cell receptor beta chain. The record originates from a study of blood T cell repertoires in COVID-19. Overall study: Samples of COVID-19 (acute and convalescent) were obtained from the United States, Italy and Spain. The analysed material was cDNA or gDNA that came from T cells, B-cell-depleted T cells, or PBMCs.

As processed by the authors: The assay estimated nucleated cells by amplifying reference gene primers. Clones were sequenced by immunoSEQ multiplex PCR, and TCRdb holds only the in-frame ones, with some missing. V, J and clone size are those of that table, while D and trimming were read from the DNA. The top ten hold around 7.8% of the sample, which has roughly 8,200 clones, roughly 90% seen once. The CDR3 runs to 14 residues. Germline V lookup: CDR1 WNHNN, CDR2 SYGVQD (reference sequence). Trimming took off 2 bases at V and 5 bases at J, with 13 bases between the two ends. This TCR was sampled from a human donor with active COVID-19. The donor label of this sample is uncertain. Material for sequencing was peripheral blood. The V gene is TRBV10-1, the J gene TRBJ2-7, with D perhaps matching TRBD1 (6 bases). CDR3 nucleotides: TGCGCCAGCAGTGAGGGGCACAGGGTAGACGAGCAGTACTTC. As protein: CASSEGHRVDEQYF.